The 23 T cell receptor beta chains below were found in one sample sequenced in a study of T cells after yellow fever vaccination. TCRdb processed the 5' RACE reads anew with MiXCR; each CDR3 protein has one entry. This repertoire shows 350,000 to 550,000 distinct CDR3 sequences, 18% found once; its top ten account for over 15%. The sample consisted of PBMCs, taken before the yellow fever booster vaccination. The receptors derive from a man between 18 and 35 years old who received the YFV17D yellow fever vaccine.

This clonotype was detected a few times. This rearrangement joins TRBV5-1 to TRBJ2-3; TRBD2 aligns across 7 bases. Germline lookup yields CDR1 SGHRS and CDR2 YFSETQ. Unmatched junction bases numbered 4, after V lost 3 bases and J lost 3 bases. The CDR3 runs to 14 residues. The CDR3 loop is CASSSGLTTDTQYF. The DNA for the CDR3 is TGCGCCAGCAGCTCGGGACTAACGACAGATACGCAGTATTTT.

This clonotype was detected only a few times. The chain couples TRBV12-3 or TRBV12-4 to TRBJ1-1, with D perhaps matching TRBD1 (5 bases). The CDR3 runs 13 residues. Deletions cut 8 bases from V and 6 bases from J, with 16 bases between. The CDR3 sequence: CASPDSRGAEAFF. The CDR3 DNA reads as TGTGCCAGCCCCGATTCGAGGGGTGCTGAAGCTTTCTTT.

Only one count was recorded for this clonotype. The chain has TRBV19 and TRBJ1-2; tentative D call: TRBD1 (5 bases). Germline V gene data show CDR1 as LNHDA and CDR2 as SQIVND (reference sequence). Between the trimmed V and J ends, which lost 3 bases and 6 bases, there was a span of 20 bases. This CDR3 comprises 16 residues. Here the CDR3 DNA reads TGTGCCAGTAGTATCACCCCGTCCGGGGCGGAACATGGCTACACCTTC. This codes for CASSITPSGAEHGYTF.

The chain carries TRBV20-1 and TRBJ2-7; 7 positions match TRBD1. V lost 2 bases, J lost 1 base, and 5 bases stayed unmatched. This CDR3 has 14 amino acids. Germline CDR1 reads DFQATT; CDR2 reads SNEGSKA (reference sequence). The CDR3 coding sequence is TGCAGTGCTAGACCGGACAGGAGATCCTACGAGCAGTACTTC. It codes for CSARPDRRSYEQYF.

This clonotype was detected a few times. The rearrangement joins TRBV4-2 to TRBJ2-3, with D unresolved. V lost 4 bases and J 5 bases, leaving 13 bases between the germline ends. The CDR3 covers 14 residues. Germline CDR1 LGHNA, CDR2 YNFKEQ. CDR3 nucleotides: TGTGCCAGCAGCCTCGGAACTGCGGAAGATACGCAGTATTTT. This codes for CASSLGTAEDTQYF.

This clonotype has only a few counts. The chain joins TRBV28 to TRBJ2-7; perhaps TRBD1 as D (6 bases). Germline V gene lookup returns CDR1 MDHEN and CDR2 SYDVKM. Trimming shortened V by 5 bases and J by 6 bases, and 11 bases separated the two germline ends. The CDR3 has 12 residues. This CDR3 reads CASSDYRAEQYV. CDR3 in DNA: TGTGCCAGCAGTGATTACAGGGCCGAGCAGTACGTC.

V is TRBV12-3 or TRBV12-4 and J is TRBJ1-1; D unresolved. Trimming shortened V by 6 bases and J by 3 bases, and 14 bases separated the two germline ends. The CDR3 contains 14 residues. The CDR3 is CASRSLLRDTEAFF. CDR3 coding DNA: TGTGCCAGCAGATCTCTCCTCCGGGACACTGAAGCTTTCTTT.

The rearrangement joins TRBV5-1 to TRBJ1-2, with D possibly being TRBD1 (5 bases). Germline CDR1 SGHRS, CDR2 YFSETQ. The V gene lost 5 bases and the J gene lost 6 bases, with 17 bases spanning the gap. This CDR3 has 14 amino acids. As DNA, the CDR3 is TGCGCCAGCAGGCCGGACTCAGGGACCGATGGCTACACCTTC. Protein sequence: CASRPDSGTDGYTF.

This clonotype was seen more than once but under ten times. V usage is TRBV7-8 and J usage is TRBJ2-5; the D gene is possibly TRBD1 (5 bases). This CDR3 has 16 residues. V lost 5 bases, J lost 3 bases, and 19 bases lay in between. Germline assignment: CDR1 SGHVS and CDR2 FQNEAQ. The CDR3 DNA reads as TGTGCCAGCAGCCCCCGCGGCAGGGCAGATGAAGAGACCCAGTACTTC. Translated, it gives CASSPRGRADEETQYF.

This clonotype has only a few counts. The V call is TRBV7-2, the J call TRBJ1-1; TRBD1 aligns across 7 bases. With 8 bases clipped from V and 1 base from J, the junction kept 7 bases outside the gene matches. The germline gives CDR1 SGHTA, CDR2 FQGNSA. The CDR3 runs to 14 residues. The CDR3 protein is CASGRDRKNTEAFF. The DNA of the CDR3 is TGTGCCAGCGGACGGGACAGAAAGAACACTGAAGCTTTCTTT.

This clonotype appeared many times. The V call is TRBV7-2, the J call TRBJ2-3, with 10 nucleotides matching TRBD2. Germline loops: CDR1 SGHTA, CDR2 FQGNSA. Trimming removed 1 base from V and 2 bases from J; junction bases left unmatched: 3. The CDR3 extends over 16 amino acids. For the CDR3, the DNA is TGTGCCAGCAGCTTAGGAAGCGGGGGGGTCACAGATACGCAGTATTTT. Translated: CASSLGSGGVTDTQYF. Combining the CDR3 with reference TRBV7-2 and TRBJ2-3 gives the whole variable domain GAGVSQSPSNKVTEKGKDVELRCDPISGHTALYWYRQSLGQGLEFLIYFQGNSAPDKSGLPSDRFSAERTGGSVSTLTIQRTQQEDSAVYLCASSLGSGGVTDTQYFGPGTRLTVL.

The DNA of the CDR3 is TGTGCCAGCAGCAGAACACCAGCGAGTGCAGAAGCTTTCTTT. Residues: CASSRTPASAEAFF. The rearrangement uses TRBV6-1 and TRBJ1-1; no clear D gene. This CDR3 comprises 14 residues. V lost 6 bases and J 8 bases, leaving 19 bases between the germline ends. Germline loops: CDR1 MNHNS, CDR2 SASEGT.

This clonotype has a handful of counts. In DNA form, the CDR3 reads TGTGCCAGCAGCTTATCTGGACAGGGGGTCCCAGATACGCAGTATTTT. Translation gives CASSLSGQGVPDTQYF. V gene TRBV7-3 combines with J gene TRBJ2-3; 10 bases agree with TRBD1. CDR3 length equals 16 residues. Germline V CDR1 and CDR2: SGHTA, FQGTGA. After removal of 2 bases from V and 4 bases from J, the junction contained 6 bases not matched to a gene.

There are a few counts of this clonotype. The chain joins TRBV6-2 or TRBV6-3 to TRBJ2-1; no clear D gene. Deletions cut 6 bases from V and 5 bases from J, with 20 bases between. The CDR3 covers 16 residues. Germline V lookup: CDR1 MNHEY, CDR2 SVGEGT. The CDR3 nucleotides read TGTGCCAGCAGACTTTCTTACTACAGCCAGAACAATGAGCAGTTCTTC. This sequence encodes CASRLSYYSQNNEQFF.

This clonotype turned up a few times. V and J are TRBV7-2 and TRBJ2-3; 7 positions match TRBD1. The CDR3 has 12 amino acids. Germline CDR1 reads SGHTA; CDR2 reads FQGNSA. After removal of 5 bases from V and 14 bases from J, the junction contained 10 bases not matched to a gene. CDR3: CASSPYDRVAYF. The CDR3 DNA follows: TGTGCCAGCAGCCCCTACGACAGGGTAGCGTATTTT.

V is TRBV9 and J is TRBJ2-1; the match to TRBD1 covers 7 bases. The CDR3 runs to 16 residues. In germline, CDR1 is SGDLS, CDR2 YYNGEE. Trimming at V came to 3 bases and at J to 3 bases, leaving 9 bases not matched to a gene. CDR3 DNA sequence: TGTGCCAGCAGCGCCACGGGACAGCCGAGCTACAATGAGCAGTTCTTC. It codes for CASSATGQPSYNEQFF. Variable domain in full (rest from reference TRBV9 and TRBJ2-1): DSGVTQTPKHLITATGQRVTLRCSPRSGDLSVYWYQQSLDQGLQFLIQYYNGEERAKGNILERFSAQQFPDLHSELNLSSLELGDSALYFCASSATGQPSYNEQFFGPGTRLTVL.

The J gene is TRBJ1-5, the V gene TRBV6-1; D not resolved. Germline CDR1 and CDR2: MNHNS and SASEGT. V lost 6 bases and J 3 bases, leaving 9 bases between the germline ends. The CDR3 consists of 13 residues. This CDR3 is CASREVSNQPQHF. The CDR3 DNA follows: TGTGCCAGCAGGGAGGTCTCCAATCAGCCCCAGCATTTT.

This clonotype was counted a few times. The rearrangement joins TRBV20-1 to TRBJ2-5; no reliable D call. This CDR3 contains 11 residues. Trimming stripped 7 bases from V and 5 bases from J, with 11 bases between. Germline CDR1 reads DFQATT; CDR2 reads SNEGSKA (reference sequence). CDR3 in DNA: TGCAGTGGTCTGGGTGCGGAGACCCAGTACTTC. Its protein product is CSGLGAETQYF.

The chain combines TRBV7-3 with TRBJ1-6; TRBD1 aligns across 7 bases. Per the germline V gene, CDR1 is SGHTA and CDR2 is FQGTGA. The V and J ends lost 5 bases and 7 bases, in that order; junction bases with no gene match: 8. CDR3 length: 15 amino acids. The CDR3, as DNA: TGTGCCAGCAGCCAAGACAGGGAATGGAATTCACCCCTCCACTTT. Protein: CASSQDREWNSPLHF.

This clonotype was observed a few times. The chain uses TRBV6-2 or TRBV6-3 and TRBJ2-3; no clear D gene. This CDR3 is 16 amino acids long. Germline V gene sequence: CDR1 MNHEY, CDR2 SVGEGT. Trimming stripped 4 bases from V and 2 bases from J, with 16 bases between. CDR3 nucleotide sequence: TGTGCCAGCAGTTCAGCCCGGCGGCAGGACACAGATACGCAGTATTTT. Translation gives CASSSARRQDTDTQYF.

The chain combines TRBV19 with TRBJ1-5; no definite D call. This CDR3 region has 18 residues. V shed 8 bases and J shed 5 bases, with 28 bases lying between them. Germline loops: CDR1 LNHDA, CDR2 SQIVND (reference sequence). DNA for the CDR3: TGTGCCAGTGTCAAAGCCCGGGGTCCGGGTAGTGTCGATCAGCCCCAGCATTTT. This codes for CASVKARGPGSVDQPQHF.

Only a few counts were recorded for this clonotype. The V call is TRBV18, the J call TRBJ2-7; TRBD2 is a possible D gene (6 bases). The CDR3 is 13 amino acids. The germline CDR1 and CDR2 sequences are KGHSH and LQKENI. V lost 6 bases and J 2 bases, leaving 11 bases between the germline ends. In nucleotides, the CDR3 is TGTGCCAGCTCGCCGGGAGAGGCCTACGAGCAGTACGTC. This translates into CASSPGEAYEQYV.

The chain's CDR3 is CASTNQGGTEAFF. In DNA form, the CDR3 reads TGCGCCAGCACGAATCAGGGAGGGACTGAAGCTTTCTTT. V gene TRBV5-1 combines with J gene TRBJ1-1; TRBD1 is a possible D gene (5 bases). This CDR3 region has 13 residues. V was trimmed by 6 bases and J by 5 bases, leaving 14 bases between them. Germline assignment: CDR1 SGHRS and CDR2 YFSETQ.